This T cell receptor (beta chain) emerged from a study of T cell responses to AZD1222 COVID-19 vaccine. Study results and limitations: Nearly half of spike-specific TCRs reportedly target unmutated variant regions. Dominant CD4 TCR responses targeted spike regions 160-218 and 743-854.

V was trimmed by 3 bases and J by 0 bases, leaving 6 bases between them. The CDR3 is 14 residues long. In germline, CDR1 is MDHEN, CDR2 SYDVKM. In regard to this clone: Its antigen remains unidentified.

TCRdb's copy holds only in-frame clones and misses some; the assay was immunoSEQ multiplex PCR. The table has 100,000 to 150,000 clones, about 85% seen once. Sample: peripheral blood, taken on day 0 of AZD1222 vaccination. This chain links TRBV28 with TRBJ1-5; D not resolved. The clonotype comes from an adult in good health. The CDR3 coding sequence is TGTGCCAGCAGTTTCCCCCTTAGCAATCAGCCCCAGCATTTT. This sequence encodes CASSFPLSNQPQHF.